Presented here are 5 T cell receptor beta chains from one specimen sequenced in a study of cytomegalovirus exposure and HLA in healthy donors. This PCR relied on a set of 60 Vbeta primers and 13 Jbeta primers. This table comes from immunoSEQ multiplex PCR, and its TCRdb copy is limited to in-frame clones, with some not included. The repertoire has about 59,000 clones, 89% of them found once; the top ten carry about 1.6%. The sequenced sample consisted of PBMCs. The source of these receptors is a man younger than 45 in good health and CMV-seropositive.

The gene calls are TRBV5-6 and TRBJ2-3; D gene ambiguous. Looked up from germline, CDR1 is SGHDT and CDR2 is YYEEEE. The CDR3 loop spans 16 amino acids. The V and J ends lost 4 bases and 2 bases respectively, with 17 bases between them. CDR3 protein: CASSQEQYFYTDTQYF. CDR3 coding DNA: TGTGCCAGCAGCCAAGAACAGTATTTTTACACAGATACGCAGTATTTT. Variable domain in full (rest from reference TRBV5-6 and TRBJ2-3): DAGVTQSPTHLIKTRGQQVTLRCSPKSGHDTVSWYQQALGQGPQFIFQYYEEEERQRGNFPDRFSGHQFPNYSSELNVNALLLGDSALYLCASSQEQYFYTDTQYFGPGTRLTVL.

The V call is TRBV7-9, the J call TRBJ2-7; TRBD1 matches at 7 bases. V gave up 1 base and J gave up 6 bases; unmatched junction bases: 21. Germline CDR1 and CDR2: SEHNR and FQNEAQ (reference sequence). This CDR3 contains 19 residues. The CDR3 DNA sequence: TGTGCCAGCAGCTTAGGCATTCTTCGGGACAGTCCTACTAGTCCCGAGCAGTACTTC. Amino acids: CASSLGILRDSPTSPEQYF.

This clone was observed a few times. The chain links TRBV9 to TRBJ1-2; 7 nucleotides agree with TRBD1. The CDR3 contains 17 residues. Germline V gene sequence: CDR1 SGDLS, CDR2 YYNGEE. Trimming removed 0 bases from V and 2 bases from J; junction bases left unmatched: 10. CDR3 protein: CASSVALTRGLNYGYTF. CDR3 bases: TGTGCCAGCAGCGTAGCCTTGACTAGGGGGCTCAACTATGGCTACACCTTC.

CDR3 region: CASSPINRDIQYF. In DNA form, the CDR3 reads TGTGCCAGCAGTCCCATTAACAGGGACATTCAGTACTTC. V usage is TRBV28 and J usage is TRBJ2-4; TRBD1 might be the D (6 bases). CDR1 and CDR2 from the germline V gene are MDHEN and SYDVKM. V was shortened by 5 bases and J by 8 bases, with 13 bases between the two germline ends. The length of the CDR3 is 13 residues.

This clone has just one count. This chain's CDR3 is CASSQDGGRPGNQPQHF. CDR3 bases: TGCGCCAGCAGCCAAGATGGCGGAAGACCTGGCAATCAGCCCCAGCATTTT. The genes are TRBV4-1 and TRBJ1-5; the D is unclear. CDR3 length equals 17 residues. Germline CDR1 reads MGHRA; CDR2 reads YSYEKL. Trimming pared 0 bases from V and 2 bases from J, leaving 14 bases between.